The 13 T cell receptor beta chains presented below share a single source sample, sequenced in a study of tumor and adjacent non-tumor tissue in lung cancer. The template was RNA from unsorted bulk tissue. Three rounds of nested PCR, following a modified ARM-PCR protocol, produced the TCRbeta library. TCRdb reprocessed the multiplex PCR reads with MiXCR, giving one entry per CDR3 protein. The sample has about 82,000 distinct CDR3 sequences, around 74% seen once. Source material: lung tumor tissue. The receptor source for this set is a woman between 50 and 59 years old with non-small cell lung cancer.

About this clonotype itself: One end of the junction varies from germline; a read error may be responsible. The chain joins TRBV5-6 to TRBJ2-7, with D possibly TRBD2 on 5 matching bases. Germline V gives CDR1 SGHDT, CDR2 YYEEEE. The CDR3 is made up of 15 amino acids. DNA of the CDR3: TGTGCCAGCAGCTTGTGGAGGCAGTTTACCTACGAACAGCACTTC. It is translated as CASSLWRQFTYEQHF.

Note on this clonotype: The junction and the germline gene differ at one end; a read error may be behind it. The rearrangement links TRBV6-1 to TRBJ2-7, with D possibly TRBD1 on 6 matching bases. The CDR3 is 16 amino acids. Germline CDR1 and CDR2: MNHNS and SASEGT. CDR3 loop: CPSSEDGTYVSYKQYF. DNA for the CDR3: TGTCCCAGCAGTGAGGACGGGACATACGTGTCCTACAAGCAGTACTTC.

The chain recombines TRBV29-1 with TRBJ2-6; the D gene could be TRBD1 or TRBD2 (6 bases each). The V end was cut by 6 bases, the J end by 0 bases, with 12 bases between. Germline V gives CDR1 SQVTM, CDR2 ANQGSEA. This CDR3 has 15 residues. CDR3 coding DNA: TGCAGCGTGGGGGGCTACGCCTCTGGGGCCAACGTCCTGACTTTC. It is translated as CSVGGYASGANVLTF.

This clonotype has ten or more counts. The V call is TRBV12-3 or TRBV12-4, the J call TRBJ2-5, with D perhaps assigned TRBD1 or TRBD2 (5 bases each). Deletions cut 6 bases from V and 2 bases from J, with 13 bases between. The CDR3 runs 14 residues. The CDR3, as DNA: TGTGCCAGCAGACAAGGGACGGAACAAGAGACCCAGTACTTC. Translating gives CASRQGTEQETQYF.

The chain carries TRBV11-2 and TRBJ1-5, with a possible D match to TRBD1 (5 bases). The CDR3 length is 15 residues. Germline V gene data show CDR1 as SGHAT and CDR2 as FQNNGV. V was shortened by 1 base and J by 10 bases, with 17 bases between the two germline ends. CDR3 DNA: TGTGCCAGCAGCTTAGCAGACAGAAGTTCCCATCCCCAGCATTTT. Amino acid sequence: CASSLADRSSHPQHF.

Notes on this clonotype: Just one base apart from a much larger clone, this may be a read error. The chain has TRBV28 and TRBJ2-5, with D unclear. Germline CDR1 reads MDHEN; CDR2 reads SYDVKM. The length of the CDR3 is 14 residues. Trimming took off 5 bases at V and 7 bases at J, with 17 bases between the two ends. CDR3 protein: CASSPLRVIVTQYF. In DNA form, the CDR3 reads TGTGCCAGCAGTCCTCTTAGGGTCATAGTGACCCAGTACTTC.

Worth noting for this clonotype: Without the conserved terminal phenylalanine or tryptophan, this CDR3 likely stems from a read error. The genes are TRBV29-1 and TRBJ1-2; 8 positions agree with TRBD1. This CDR3 contains 13 residues. The ends lost 8 bases at V and 5 bases at J; junction bases unmatched: 10. The V gene's germline CDR1 is SQVTM and CDR2 ANQGSEA. The CDR3 sequence: CSIERQGAYGYTL. In DNA form, the CDR3 reads TGCAGCATCGAACGGCAGGGGGCTTATGGCTACACCTTA.

As concerns this clonotype: This may arise from a read error, as a much more abundant clone is one base away. The rearrangement joins TRBV7-9 to TRBJ1-2, with TRBD1 matching over 7 bases. CDR1 and CDR2 from the germline V gene are SEHNR and FQNEAQ (reference sequence). The CDR3 extends over 18 amino acids. The CDR3 nucleotides are TGTGCCAGCAGTTCTCGAAGAGGACAGGCAAGGGGAGTAGAGGGCTACGCCTTC. It encodes CASSSRRGQARGVEGYAF.

Regarding this clonotype: One end of the junction fails to match germline, which may point to a read error. The chain has TRBV5-6 and TRBJ2-5; TRBD1 aligns across 8 bases. The CDR3 spans 15 residues. Per germline, CDR1 SGHDT and CDR2 YYEEEE. CDR3 region: CASSWRTGMGETRYF. The CDR3 DNA is TGTGCCAGCAGCTGGAGGACAGGGATGGGAGAGACCCGGTACTTC.

On this clonotype: This may come from a read error, since a much larger clone is one base off. The chain joins TRBV30 to TRBJ2-1; no clear D. Germline V gene data show CDR1 as GTSNPN and CDR2 as SVGIG (reference sequence). The CDR3 contains 14 residues. In DNA, the CDR3 is TGTGCCTGGAGTAACTTTCGCTCCTACAATAAGCAGTTCTTC. Its protein is CAWSNFRSYNKQFF. The whole variable domain, remainder taken from reference TRBV30 and TRBJ2-1, is SQTIHQWPATLVQPVGSPLSLECTVEGTSNPNLYWYRQAAGRGLQLLFYSVGIGQISSEVPQNLSASRPQDRQFILSSKKLLLSDSGFYLCAWSNFRSYNKQFFGPGTRLTVL.

The chain has TRBV11-2 and TRBJ2-3; D might be TRBD1 (6 bases). The V gene's germline CDR1 is SGHAT and CDR2 FQNNGV. CDR3 length: 13 amino acids. The V gene lost 6 bases and the J gene lost 5 bases, with 12 bases spanning the gap. CDR3 amino acids: CASSIGRGDTQYF. Here the CDR3 DNA reads TGTGCCAGCAGTATAGGCAGGGGAGATACGCAGTATTTT.

In this sample, this clonotype turned up once. Germline is not matched at one junction end, which may reflect a read error. J is TRBJ2-2 and V is TRBV6-5; D unclear. Germline values: CDR1 MNHEY, CDR2 SVGAGI. This CDR3 contains 15 residues. This chain's CDR3 is CATSESPFLTGELFF. CDR3 DNA sequence: TGTGCCACCAGTGAGTCTCCGTTTCTCACCGGGGAGCTGTTTTTT.

The chain joins TRBV29-1 to TRBJ2-2; 7 positions agree with TRBD1. The CDR3 loop spans 15 amino acids. Germline CDR1 SQVTM, CDR2 ANQGSEA. With 7 bases clipped from V and 5 bases from J, the junction kept 13 bases outside the gene matches. The CDR3 region is CSATTGLKDTGELFF. CDR3 DNA: TGCAGCGCCACGACAGGGTTAAAGGATACCGGGGAGCTGTTTTTT.